Listed here is a single TCR beta chain. This sample stems from a study of T cell changes during pregnancy in multiple sclerosis. TCRdb's copy holds only in-frame clones and misses some; the assay was immunoSEQ multiplex PCR. The sample includes about 75,000 clones, 85% to 95% of them seen just once. V was clipped by 7 bases and J by 1 base; unmatched bases: 10. Germline V lookup: CDR1 SGHRS, CDR2 YFSETQ. CDR3 size: 15 residues. This TCR was recovered from a female donor with multiple sclerosis, enrolled in a pregnancy study. The rearrangement uses TRBV5-1 and TRBJ2-5, with 7 bases fitting TRBD2. The starting material was CD4+ T cells from peripheral blood mononuclear cells, obtained before pregnancy. The CDR3 sequence is CASVPGGGFQETQYF. The CDR3 region has the DNA TGCGCCAGCGTTCCGGGGGGAGGGTTCCAAGAGACCCAGTACTTC.